The following is a T cell receptor (beta chain) sequence with its context. Its specificity is unknown. Among the roughly 120 subjects of the validation cohort, separate from the approximately 700-subject first cohort, were the donors. Profiled with immunoSEQ multiplex PCR; TCRdb holds only in-frame clones, not every one. This repertoire shows 150,000 to 200,000 clones, roughly 86% found once; its top ten account for 7.2%. This entry comes from a study of cytomegalovirus exposure and HLA in healthy donors. As for the study in general: It was reported in a later analysis that the same platform had been used for the 120 validation repertoires as for the roughly 710 first-cohort repertoires. Findings of the study overall: Within the 120 validation repertoires, first-cohort TCR clusters tended to co-occur, according to a later analysis. While the bulk of TCR sequences proved rare, some public TCRs turned up in many donors.

The germline V gene encodes CDR1 SGHNT and CDR2 YYREEE (reference sequence). The CDR3 runs 19 residues. Trimming removed 4 bases from V and 0 bases from J; junction bases left unmatched: 10. This sequence joins TRBV5-4 and TRBJ2-1; 13 bases map to TRBD2. Sequencing was performed on PBMCs. The TCR was taken from a man under 40 in good health and CMV-seropositive. In nucleotides, the CDR3 is TGTGCCAGCAGCCTACCCGGGACTAGCGGGGTCGGCTCCTACAATGAGCAGTTCTTC. Translating it yields CASSLPGTSGVGSYNEQFF.